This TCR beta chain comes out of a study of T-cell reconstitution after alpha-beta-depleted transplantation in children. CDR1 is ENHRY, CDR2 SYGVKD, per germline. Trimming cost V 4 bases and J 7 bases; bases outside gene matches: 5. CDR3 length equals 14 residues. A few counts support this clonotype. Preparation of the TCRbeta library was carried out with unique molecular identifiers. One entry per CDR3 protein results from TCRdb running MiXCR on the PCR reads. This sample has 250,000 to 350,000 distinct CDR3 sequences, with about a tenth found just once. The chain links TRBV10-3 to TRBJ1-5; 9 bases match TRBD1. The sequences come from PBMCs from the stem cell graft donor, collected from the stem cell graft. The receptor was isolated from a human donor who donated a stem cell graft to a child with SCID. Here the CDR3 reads CAISGDRAGQPQHF. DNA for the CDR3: TGTGCCATCAGTGGGGACAGGGCGGGACAGCCCCAGCATTTT.